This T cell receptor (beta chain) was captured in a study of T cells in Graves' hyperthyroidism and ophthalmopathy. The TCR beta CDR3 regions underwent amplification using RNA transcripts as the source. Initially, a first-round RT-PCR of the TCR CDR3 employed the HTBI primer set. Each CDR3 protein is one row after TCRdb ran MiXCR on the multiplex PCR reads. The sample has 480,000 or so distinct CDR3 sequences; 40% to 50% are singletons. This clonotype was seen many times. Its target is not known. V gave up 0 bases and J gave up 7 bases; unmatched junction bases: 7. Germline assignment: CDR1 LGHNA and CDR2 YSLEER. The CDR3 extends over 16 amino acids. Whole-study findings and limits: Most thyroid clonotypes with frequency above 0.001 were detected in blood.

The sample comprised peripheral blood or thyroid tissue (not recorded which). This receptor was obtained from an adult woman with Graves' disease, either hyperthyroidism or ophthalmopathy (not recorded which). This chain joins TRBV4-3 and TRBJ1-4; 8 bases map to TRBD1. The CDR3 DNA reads TGCGCCAGCAGCCAAGATCAGGGGGCGCTGGGTGAAAAACTGTTTTTT. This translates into CASSQDQGALGEKLFF.